The clone carrying this TCR beta chain was counted many times. TCRdb processed the 5' RACE reads anew with MiXCR; each CDR3 protein has one entry. The sample has some 400,000 distinct CDR3 sequences; 6% to 8% are singletons. The source of the sample is a study of T cells after yellow fever vaccination. Per the germline V gene, CDR1 is SQVTM and CDR2 is ANQGSEA. The CDR3 spans 13 residues. The junction had 11 bases not matched to a gene; V was cut back by 7 bases and J by 8 bases. Specimen: PBMCs, collected 5 days after the yellow fever booster vaccination. The J gene is TRBJ2-1, the V gene TRBV29-1; 7 nucleotides align to TRBD2. The sequence came from a man aged 30-40 years who received the YFV17D yellow fever vaccine. The CDR3 is CSGGGGASDEQFF. The CDR3 DNA reads TGCAGCGGGGGGGGTGGCGCGAGCGATGAGCAGTTCTTC.